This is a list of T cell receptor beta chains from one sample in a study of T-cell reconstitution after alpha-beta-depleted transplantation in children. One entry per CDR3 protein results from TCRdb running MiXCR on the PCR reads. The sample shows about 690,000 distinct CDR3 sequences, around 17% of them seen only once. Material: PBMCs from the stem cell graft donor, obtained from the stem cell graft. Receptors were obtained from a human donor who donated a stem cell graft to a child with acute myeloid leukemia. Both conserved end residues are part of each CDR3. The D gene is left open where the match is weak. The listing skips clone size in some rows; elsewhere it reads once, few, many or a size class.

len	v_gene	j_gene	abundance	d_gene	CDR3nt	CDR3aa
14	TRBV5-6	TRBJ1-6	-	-	TGTGCCAGCAGCCTTTTGCCCGTCAATTCACCCCTCCACTTT	CASSLLPVNSPLHF
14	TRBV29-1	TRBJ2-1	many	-	TGCAGCGTTGAACTGAGAAAGGGATGGAATGAGCAGTTCTTC	CSVELRKGWNEQFF
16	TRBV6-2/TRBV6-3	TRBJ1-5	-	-	TGTGCCAGCAGCTCTACTACAGGGATAGGCAATCAGCCCCAGCATTTT	CASSSTTGIGNQPQHF
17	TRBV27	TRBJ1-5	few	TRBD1	TGTGCCAGCAGTAGGGGACAGGGGGCCCTGGTCAATCAGCCCCAGCATTTT	CASSRGQGALVNQPQHF
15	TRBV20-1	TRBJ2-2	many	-	TGCAGTGCTAGTCGTCGGGGCCGTCGGACCGGGGAGCTGTTTTTT	CSASRRGRRTGELFF
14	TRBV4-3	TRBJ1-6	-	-	TGCGCCAGCAGCCAGGACCCCAGGGATACACCCCTCCACTTT	CASSQDPRDTPLHF
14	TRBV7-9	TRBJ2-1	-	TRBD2	TGTGCCAGCAGCTTAGAGCGGGAGAGAAATGAGCAGTTCTTC	CASSLERERNEQFF
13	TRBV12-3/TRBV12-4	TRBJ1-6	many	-	TGTGCCAGCAGCCTGACGAGGGATTCACCCCTCCACTTT	CASSLTRDSPLHF
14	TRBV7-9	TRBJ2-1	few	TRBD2	TGTGCCAGCAGCTTGGGCCTAGCGGAAAGACAGCAGTTCTTC	CASSLGLAERQQFF
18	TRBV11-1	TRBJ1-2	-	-	TGTGCCAGCAGCTACCTCCCCGAGAGTCACAGGGTAGCCTATGGCTACACCTTC	CASSYLPESHRVAYGYTF
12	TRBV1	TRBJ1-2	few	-	TGCACCAGCACGTCAGGGTGCTATGGCTACACCTTC	CTSTSGCYGYTF
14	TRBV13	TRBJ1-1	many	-	TGTGCCAGCAGCCCGGGACGGAAGAACACTGAAGCTTTCTTT	CASSPGRKNTEAFF
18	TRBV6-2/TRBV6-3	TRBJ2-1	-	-	TGTGCCAGCAGTTATCCCACACACGCTAGCAGCCGCTACAATGAGCAGTTCTTC	CASSYPTHASSRYNEQFF
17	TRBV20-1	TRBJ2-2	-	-	TGCAGTGCTAGAGCCCTGGGGGGCAGAACGAACACCGGGGAGCTGTTTTTT	CSARALGGRTNTGELFF
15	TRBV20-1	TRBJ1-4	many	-	TGCAGTGCTAATCCCACGGGGCCACTATACGAGAAACTGTTTTTT	CSANPTGPLYEKLFF
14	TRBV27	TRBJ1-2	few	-	TGTGCCAGCAGTCCAAGACGCAGTGAGGATGGCTACACCTTC	CASSPRRSEDGYTF
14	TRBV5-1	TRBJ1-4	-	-	TGCGCCAGCAGCTTCCAGACGGGGCATGAAAAACTGTTTTTT	CASSFQTGHEKLFF
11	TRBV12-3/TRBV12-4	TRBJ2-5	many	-	TGTGCCAGCAGTTTTAAGGAGACCCAGTACTTC	CASSFKETQYF
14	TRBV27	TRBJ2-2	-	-	TGTGCCAGCATTCTGAACATGAACACCGGGGAGCTGTTTTTT	CASILNMNTGELFF
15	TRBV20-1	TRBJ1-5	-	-	TGCAGTGCTAGAACTTGGACGGATAGCAATCAGCCCCAGCATTTT	CSARTWTDSNQPQHF
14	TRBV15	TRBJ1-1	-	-	TGTGCCACCATCAGAGAAGGGGGGAACACTGAAGCTTTCTTT	CATIREGGNTEAFF
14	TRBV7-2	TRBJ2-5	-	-	TGTGCCAGCAGCTTAAACGGGGATCAAGAGACCCAGTACTTC	CASSLNGDQETQYF
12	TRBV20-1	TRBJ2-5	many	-	TGCAGTGCCTTTACTAGGGCAGAGACCCAGTACTTC	CSAFTRAETQYF